This T cell receptor beta chain was sequenced in a study of regulatory T cells in long-lasting Graves disease. Points from the study as a whole: Researchers examined only peripheral blood and not thyroid tissue.

Time point in this sample: newly diagnosed GD, antithyroid drugs for less than 3 months. From PBMCs, RNA was extracted and then used to make the TCR library. This clonotype has ten or more counts. The antigen is undetermined. To make TCR beta libraries, researchers used iRepertoire HTBI primers and Arm-PCR of CDR3 regions. TCRdb redid the calling of the multiplex PCR reads with MiXCR, one entry per CDR3 protein. The sample has 440,000 or so distinct CDR3 sequences, 15% seen once. The CDR3 is 15 amino acids. V dropped 2 bases and J dropped 8; count of bases not matched to a gene: 6. The germline CDR1 and CDR2 sequences are MNHEY and SVGAGI. This same sample was also taken into another study, of T cells in Graves' hyperthyroidism and ophthalmopathy. As reported in that work: The diagnoses drew upon clinical symptoms, serum thyroxine and TRAb, thyroid ultrasound and orbital computed tomography.

The chain carries TRBV6-5 and TRBJ2-1; TRBD2 matches at 10 bases. The source is a woman younger than 45 with Graves disease. This material consisted of peripheral blood mononuclear cells (PBMCs), taken at new diagnosis, from a patient treated with antithyroid drugs. The CDR3 protein is CASSYASGSAYEQFF. The DNA of the CDR3 is TGTGCCAGCAGTTACGCTAGCGGGAGCGCCTATGAGCAGTTCTTC.